Listed here is a single T cell receptor (beta chain). Its specificity is not known. The table came from immunoSEQ multiplex PCR; TCRdb's copy has only in-frame clones and leaves some out. This sample has roughly 300,000 clones, with about 85% found just once. This sample stems from a study of Ad26.COV2.S vaccination and SARS-CoV-2 variants. Study-wide context: Donor had been placed in the Ad26.COV2.S arm of the COV1001 trial. Each vaccinee took Ad26.COV2.S intramuscularly, once or twice 56 days apart. Study-wide findings and caveats: Measures of TCR breadth and depth may have fallen short of total T cell responses.

This sample's treatment: roughly 18 received Ad26.COV2.S at low or high dose, single or two shots; about five received placebo; per-sample allocation not given. It was on day 63 after the first vaccine or placebo injection that samples were taken. With 7 bases removed from V and 4 bases from J, the gap between germline ends came to 11 bases. From germline, CDR1 is MNHEY and CDR2 SMNVEV (reference sequence). This CDR3 region has 13 residues. The chain recombines TRBV27 with TRBJ1-3; D call uncertain. The receptor's source is a person aged 18-60 years who received the Ad26.COV2.S COVID-19 vaccine or a placebo. Sequences were derived from peripheral blood, sampled in a trial of Ad26.COV2.S vaccine versus placebo. The CDR3 spells CASTRGPGNTIYF. CDR3 DNA sequence: TGTGCCAGCACCCGGGGTCCAGGAAACACCATATATTTT.